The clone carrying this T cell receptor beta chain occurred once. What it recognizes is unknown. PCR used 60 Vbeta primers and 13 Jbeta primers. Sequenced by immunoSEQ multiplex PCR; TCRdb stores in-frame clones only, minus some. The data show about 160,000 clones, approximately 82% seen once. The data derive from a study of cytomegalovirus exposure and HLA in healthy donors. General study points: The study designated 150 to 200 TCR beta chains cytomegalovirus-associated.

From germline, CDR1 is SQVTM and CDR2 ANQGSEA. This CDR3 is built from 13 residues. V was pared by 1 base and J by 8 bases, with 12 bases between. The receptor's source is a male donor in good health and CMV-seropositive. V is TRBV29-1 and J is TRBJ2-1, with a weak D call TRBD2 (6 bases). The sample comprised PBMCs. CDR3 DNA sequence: TGCAGCGTTGAAGGGCAGGGACTGGATGAGCAGTTCTTC. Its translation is CSVEGQGLDEQFF.